These 8 T cell receptor beta chains originate from one sample sequenced in a study of CD4 T cells in relation to SARS-CoV-2 and coronaviruses (dated by TCRdb to the early 2020s). Library preparation was by the immunoSEQ multiplex PCR assay. TCRdb carries this immuneACCESS record with in-frame sequences only. Its versions omit some clonotypes, under half of them owing to an unresolved V gene in the studies checked, with the rest unexplained. This sample lists about 31,000 clones; about 70% were detected once. Nearly 3.5% of the sample lies in the top ten. Which antigens these TCRs recognize remains unknown. Specimen: memory CD4+ T cells from PBMCs, cultured in vitro. The sample's cell subset or site label, in plain terms: memory (non-naive) CD4+ T cells. The receptors derive from an adult with COVID-19.

CDR3: CASSPGDRGRETQYF. CDR3 DNA: TGCGCCAGCAGCCCGGGAGACAGGGGGCGGGAGACCCAGTACTTC. V usage is TRBV5-1 and J usage is TRBJ2-5, with 10 nucleotides matching TRBD1. Germline loops: CDR1 SGHRS, CDR2 YFSETQ. This CDR3 is built from 15 residues. Trimming took 4 bases from V and 5 from J; bases not matched to a gene: 8. Combining the CDR3 with reference TRBV5-1 and TRBJ2-5 gives the whole variable domain KAGVTQTPRYLIKTRGQQVTLSCSPISGHRSVSWYQQTPGQGLQFLFEYFSETQRNKGNFPGRFSGRQFSNSRSEMNVSTLELGDSALYLCASSPGDRGRETQYFGPGTRLLVL.

This clone was seen more than once but under ten times. This sequence joins TRBV12-3 or TRBV12-4 and TRBJ1-5, with D unresolved. The length of the CDR3 is 12 residues. V was cut by 2 bases and J by 7 bases, with 6 bases left in between. The CDR3 loop reads CASSLMGQPQHF. As DNA, the CDR3 is TGTGCCAGCAGTTTAATGGGACAGCCCCAGCATTTT.

The gene calls are TRBV2 and TRBJ2-7; 13 bases align to TRBD2. Per the germline V gene, CDR1 is SNHLY and CDR2 is FYNNEI. This CDR3 is 17 amino acids long. With 6 bases clipped from V and 0 bases from J, the junction kept 8 bases outside the gene matches. In DNA form, the CDR3 reads TGTGCCAGCAGAAGGCAGGGACTAGCGGGAACCTCCTACGAGCAGTACTTC. It encodes CASRRQGLAGTSYEQYF.

This chain links TRBV6-2 or TRBV6-3 with TRBJ2-2; D is uncertain. Germline V gene data show CDR1 as MNHEY and CDR2 as SVGEGT. The length of the CDR3 is 16 residues. Trimming took off 4 bases at V and 0 bases at J, with 12 bases between the two ends. In nucleotides, the CDR3 is TGTGCCAGCAGTTTTCTCCCACCTGCGAACACCGGGGAGCTGTTTTTT. As protein: CASSFLPPANTGELFF.

This clone came up a few times. This chain connects TRBV6-5 to TRBJ1-5, with D uncertain. This CDR3 has 13 residues. The germline gives CDR1 MNHEY, CDR2 SVGAGI. V was trimmed by 6 bases and J by 7 bases, leaving 13 bases between them. CDR3 amino acids: CASSTKLRQPQHF. DNA of the CDR3: TGTGCCAGCAGCACAAAACTTCGACAGCCCCAGCATTTT.

V is TRBV5-4 and J is TRBJ2-5; possibly TRBD2 for D (6 bases). V lost 2 bases to trimming and J lost 5 bases, with 19 bases between them. The CDR3 has 16 amino acids. Germline lookup yields CDR1 SGHNT and CDR2 YYREEE (reference sequence). The CDR3 sequence is CASSFLGGVLSETQYF. In nucleotides, the CDR3 is TGTGCCAGCAGCTTTTTGGGGGGTGTACTGTCGGAGACCCAGTACTTC.

CDR3 in amino acids: CASSQGLEQFF. The CDR3 bases are TGTGCCAGCAGCCAGGGACTAGAGCAGTTCTTC. This chain connects TRBV3-1 (or the pseudogene TRBV3-2) to TRBJ2-1; 7 nucleotides align to TRBD2. The CDR3 consists of 11 residues. Germline trimming cut 3 bases from V and 10 bases from J; bases unmatched to any gene: 0. CDR1 is LGHDT and CDR2 is YNNKEL in the germline V gene (reference sequence).

This chain joins TRBV9 and TRBJ1-1; no definite D call. V lost 3 bases and J lost 3, with 9 bases in between. Germline V lookup: CDR1 SGDLS, CDR2 YYNGEE. The CDR3 length is 13 residues. The CDR3 DNA reads TGTGCCAGCAGCGGGGAGAGATACACTGAAGCTTTCTTT. Amino acids: CASSGERYTEAFF.